The present entry profiles one T cell receptor (beta chain) with its context. Its target is unknown. Trimming removed 2 bases at V and 3 bases at J, with 7 bases between. The CDR3 has 13 residues. Germline CDR1 is SEHNR and CDR2 is FQNEAQ (reference sequence). This sample is drawn from a study of vaccination and CD4 T cells after COVID-19. Study observations and caveats: Relatively few convalescent patients were studied, without early post-infection timepoints. The authors identified 304 of 307 vaccine-specific clones in convalescent patients as spike mono-reactive. Median SARS-CoV-2-reactive clonotypes rose from approximately 21 to 38, not significantly.

An Oncomine TCR Beta short-read assay was used to sequence the DNA from cultured CD4+ T cells. TCRdb reprocessed the PCR reads via MiXCR and lists one record per CDR3 protein. Found here are 16,000 or so distinct CDR3 sequences, roughly 56% of them singletons; the top ten hold over 7.5%. Documented treatment: roughly 11-day PBMC culture with coronavirus spike peptide pools or control peptides (ViraFEST assay). TCR sequencing followed the expansion of antigen-specific T cells with peptide pools in ViraFEST. The chain recombines TRBV7-9 with TRBJ1-1; D remains unclear. The clonotype originates from a human donor who had recovered from COVID-19. The sample taken for sequencing was CD4+ T cells from blood, cultured in vitro. The CDR3: CASSLMGDTEAFF. CDR3 bases: TGTGCCAGCAGCTTAATGGGTGACACTGAAGCTTTCTTT.